Following are 19 T cell receptor beta chains from one sample sequenced in a study of T cells after yellow fever vaccination. Via MiXCR, TCRdb re-called the 5' RACE reads, giving one row per CDR3 protein. The sample records a few hundred thousand distinct CDR3 sequences, approximately 4% being singletons. The sample was PBMCs, taken 5 days after the yellow fever booster vaccination. The receptors derive from a young man who received the YFV17D yellow fever vaccine.

This rearrangement joins TRBV5-6 to TRBJ2-3; 7 bases agree with TRBD1. Losses at the gene ends were 1 base for V and 6 bases for J; bases not matched to a gene: 2. Germline CDR1 SGHDT, CDR2 YYEEEE. The CDR3 contains 13 residues. This chain's CDR3 is CASSLTGDDTQYF. In DNA, the CDR3 is TGTGCCAGCAGCTTGACAGGGGACGATACGCAGTATTTT.

In DNA, the CDR3 is TGCAGTGCTCTCCGGGACAGGGGCGGGGAGGAGCCCCAGCATTTT. This encodes CSALRDRGGEEPQHF. The V call is TRBV20-1, the J call TRBJ1-5; 10 nucleotides align to TRBD1. The CDR3 has 15 amino acids. V lost 5 bases, J lost 8 bases, and 12 bases stayed unmatched. Looked up from germline, CDR1 is DFQATT and CDR2 is SNEGSKA (reference sequence).

This clonotype was seen repeatedly, ten times or more. This chain links TRBV4-1 with TRBJ2-5, with 7 bases identical to TRBD1. The CDR3 covers 14 residues. The junction had 3 bases not matched to a gene; V was cut back by 2 bases and J by 3 bases. CDR1 and CDR2 (germline): MGHRA, YSYEKL. The CDR3 DNA is TGCGCCAGCAGCCAAAACAGGGGTAAAGAGACCCAGTACTTC. It yields the protein CASSQNRGKETQYF.

There are many counts of this clonotype. The V gene is TRBV7-2, the J gene TRBJ1-2, with a possible D match to TRBD1 (5 bases). CDR1 and CDR2 (germline): SGHTA, FQGNSA. V was cut by 6 bases and J by 0 bases, with 17 bases left in between. This CDR3 region has 16 residues. In DNA, the CDR3 is TGTGCCAGCAGTCGGGGCTATCTCGAAGCTAACTATGGCTACACCTTC. Amino acids: CASSRGYLEANYGYTF.

This clonotype was picked up many times. The chain couples TRBV7-2 to TRBJ1-4, with 8 bases matching TRBD1. This CDR3 comprises 17 residues. V lost 0 bases and J lost 6; bases outside the gene matches: 9. Germline V gene data show CDR1 as SGHTA and CDR2 as FQGNSA. The CDR3 region is CASSLAAGGVIYEKLFF. CDR3 nucleotides: TGTGCCAGCAGCTTAGCGGCAGGGGGCGTAATATATGAAAAACTGTTTTTT.

The table lists this clonotype with many counts. The chain recombines TRBV7-8 with TRBJ2-3, with 10 nucleotides matching TRBD2. The CDR3 has 17 residues. Germline lookup yields CDR1 SGHVS and CDR2 FQNEAQ. Trimming removed 1 base from V and 2 bases from J; junction bases left unmatched: 6. CDR3: CASSLVVAGGHTDTQYF. The CDR3 DNA is TGTGCCAGCAGCTTAGTTGTAGCGGGGGGTCACACAGATACGCAGTATTTT.

The V call is TRBV4-3, the J call TRBJ2-3; perhaps TRBD1 as D (7 bases). Germline-derived CDR1 and CDR2 are LGHNA and YSLEER. The V and J ends lost 4 bases and 3 bases respectively, with 41 bases between them. The CDR3 spans 24 residues. The CDR3 DNA sequence: TGCGCCAGCAGCCGGGATCGACGAGACCTAGATGACCGGGGCCAGGGGGGTTCAACAGATACGCAGTATTTT. Translating it yields CASSRDRRDLDDRGQGGSTDTQYF.

The V call is TRBV11-2, the J call TRBJ2-5; D not resolved. The CDR3 length is 14 residues. Germline V gene lookup returns CDR1 SGHAT and CDR2 FQNNGV. V lost 1 base, J lost 5 bases, and 11 bases lay in between. CDR3 nucleotide sequence: TGTGCCAGCAGCTTAGGGCCGGGCCCCGAGACCCAGTACTTC. Translating it yields CASSLGPGPETQYF.

There are many counts of this clonotype. The rearrangement uses TRBV6-1 and TRBJ2-7; no reliable D call. V shed 3 bases and J shed 3 bases, with 3 bases lying between them. The CDR3 covers 11 residues. Germline lookup yields CDR1 MNHNS and CDR2 SASEGT. CDR3 in amino acids: CASSDFYEQYV. The CDR3 DNA reads as TGTGCCAGCAGTGACTTCTACGAGCAGTACGTC.

This clonotype was seen more than once but under ten times. The gene calls are TRBV10-3 and TRBJ1-1; possibly TRBD1 for D (5 bases). Germline V gene sequence: CDR1 ENHRY, CDR2 SYGVKD. The CDR3 sequence is 13 residues long. Trimming removed 6 bases at V and 6 bases at J, with 14 bases between. In DNA, the CDR3 is TGTGCCATCAGCGGGGACCTGGAGGCTGAAGCTTTCTTT. This sequence encodes CAISGDLEAEAFF.

This clonotype was observed a handful of times. The rearrangement links TRBV6-4 to TRBJ2-3; D uncertain. V was trimmed by 0 bases and J by 1 base, leaving 8 bases between them. Germline V gene sequence: CDR1 MRHNA, CDR2 SNTAGT. This CDR3 region has 15 residues. The CDR3 nucleotides read TGTGCCAGCAGTGACTCCGTGGGCCGCACAGATACGCAGTATTTT. Encoded protein: CASSDSVGRTDTQYF.

This clonotype was counted only a few times. This chain joins TRBV3-1 and TRBJ2-2; D not certain. V lost 7 bases and J lost 1, with 13 bases in between. Germline values: CDR1 LGHDT, CDR2 YNNKEL (reference sequence). The CDR3 runs to 15 residues. CDR3 amino acids: CASTRYTKNTGELFF. As DNA, the CDR3 is TGTGCCAGCACCCGTTACACAAAGAACACCGGGGAGCTGTTTTTT.

This clonotype was found a few times. This chain links TRBV4-1 with TRBJ2-2; D may be TRBD2 (7 bases). V gave up 4 bases and J gave up 5 bases, with 14 bases separating them. This CDR3 is 15 amino acids long. Germline V gives CDR1 MGHRA, CDR2 YSYEKL. CDR3 amino acids: CASSPRGGGTGELFF. CDR3 DNA: TGCGCCAGCAGCCCGAGGGGGGGAGGAACCGGGGAGCTGTTTTTT.

This rearrangement joins TRBV4-2 to TRBJ2-7, with a tentative D call TRBD2 (6 bases). The CDR3 consists of 14 residues. V gave up 0 bases and J gave up 5 bases, with 11 bases separating them. From germline, CDR1 is LGHNA and CDR2 YNFKEQ. CDR3: CASSQEALANEQYF. The CDR3 DNA is TGTGCCAGCAGCCAAGAGGCTCTAGCGAACGAGCAGTACTTC.

As regards this clonotype: Relative to the germline gene, one junction end is altered; a read error may explain this. This chain joins TRBV7-9 and TRBJ2-4, with 7 bases that match TRBD2. CDR1 is SEHNR and CDR2 is FQNEAQ in the germline V gene (reference sequence). This CDR3 is built from 15 residues. CDR3 sequence: CASSLGAGAQNIQYF. As DNA, the CDR3 is TGTGCCAGCAGCTTAGGGGCGGGAGCCCAAAACATTCAGTACTTC.

This clonotype has a handful of counts. The gene calls are TRBV21-1 and TRBJ1-5; the table's D call, TRBD1, has no DNA check behind it. TRBV21-1 is given as a pseudogene. CDR3 length: 14 amino acids. The chain's CDR3 is CASSRLDREQPQHF. The DNA of the CDR3 is TGTGCCAGCAGCAGACTCGACAGGGAGCAGCCCCAGCATTTT.

The genes are TRBV12-3 or TRBV12-4 and TRBJ2-5; 9 bases match TRBD2. The CDR3 loop spans 14 amino acids. Unmatched junction bases numbered 4, after V lost 7 bases and J lost 1 base. The CDR3 is CASNRRGGQETQYF. For the CDR3, the DNA is TGTGCCAGCAACCGGCGGGGGGGCCAAGAGACCCAGTACTTC.

This clonotype was recorded a few times. This chain joins TRBV5-1 and TRBJ2-1; 8 nucleotides match TRBD2. This CDR3 is 14 amino acids long. With 3 bases clipped from V and 4 bases from J, the junction kept 3 bases outside the gene matches. Germline loops: CDR1 SGHRS, CDR2 YFSETQ. CDR3 DNA: TGCGCCAGCAGCTCACGGGGGGGGTACAATGAGCAGTTCTTC. Amino acids: CASSSRGGYNEQFF.

This clonotype was counted at least ten times. The gene calls are TRBV5-4 and TRBJ1-1; no clear D. The V gene lost 4 bases and the J gene lost 5 bases, with 15 bases spanning the gap. Germline V gene lookup returns CDR1 SGHNT and CDR2 YYREEE (reference sequence). The length of the CDR3 is 14 residues. CDR3 nucleotides: TGTGCCAGCAGCCGAGCGTCGGATTATACTGAAGCTTTCTTT. Residues: CASSRASDYTEAFF.